One T cell receptor (beta chain) is described in this entry. This sample is part of a study of OX40 agonist ivuxolimab in advanced cancers. Measured with immunoSEQ multiplex PCR; TCRdb has only the in-frame clones, and not every one. The repertoire has about 73,000 clones, roughly 90% of them found once; the top ten carry 8% to 10%. J lost 4 bases, V lost 6 bases, and 8 bases had no gene match. The CDR3 has 16 residues. Germline CDR1 MRHNA, CDR2 SNTAGT. The TCR was taken from an adult with an advanced solid tumor such as melanoma, head and neck, liver or kidney cancer. The J gene is TRBJ2-2, the V gene TRBV6-4, with 10 bases matching TRBD2. This specimen consisted of CD4+ or CD8+ T cells sorted from blood, obtained in a trial of the OX40 agonist ivuxolimab. The CDR3 nucleotides are TGTGCCAGCAGCCTCTCGAGCGGGGGGGCCACCGGGGAGCTGTTTTTT. Its translation is CASSLSSGGATGELFF.